The entry that follows covers one T cell receptor beta chain sequence. The antigen remains undetermined. This sample is part of a study of cytomegalovirus exposure and HLA in healthy donors. Study results and limitations: Researchers catalogued 150 or so TCR beta chains as cytomegalovirus-associated. Rarity characterized most TCR sequences, yet some public TCRs appeared in many donors. A later examination showed that TCR association rates differed by HLA locus, with DRB1 most and HLA-C fewest.

There are 14 residues in the CDR3. Germline V gene data show CDR1 as SQVTM and CDR2 as ANQGSEA. The ends lost 8 bases at V and 0 bases at J; junction bases unmatched: 6. Primers included in the PCR were 60 Vbeta and 13 Jbeta primers. Produced via immunoSEQ multiplex PCR; TCRdb's table is partial and in-frame only. The data hold 200,000 to 250,000 clones, with around 76% observed a single time. The sequence came from a woman in her thirties or forties in good health and CMV-seropositive. This chain joins TRBV29-1 and TRBJ2-2; 7 nucleotides align to TRBD1. The sequenced sample was PBMCs. The DNA for the CDR3 is TGCAGCTCTACCGGGACAGCGAACACCGGGGAGCTGTTTTTT. Translated: CSSTGTANTGELFF.